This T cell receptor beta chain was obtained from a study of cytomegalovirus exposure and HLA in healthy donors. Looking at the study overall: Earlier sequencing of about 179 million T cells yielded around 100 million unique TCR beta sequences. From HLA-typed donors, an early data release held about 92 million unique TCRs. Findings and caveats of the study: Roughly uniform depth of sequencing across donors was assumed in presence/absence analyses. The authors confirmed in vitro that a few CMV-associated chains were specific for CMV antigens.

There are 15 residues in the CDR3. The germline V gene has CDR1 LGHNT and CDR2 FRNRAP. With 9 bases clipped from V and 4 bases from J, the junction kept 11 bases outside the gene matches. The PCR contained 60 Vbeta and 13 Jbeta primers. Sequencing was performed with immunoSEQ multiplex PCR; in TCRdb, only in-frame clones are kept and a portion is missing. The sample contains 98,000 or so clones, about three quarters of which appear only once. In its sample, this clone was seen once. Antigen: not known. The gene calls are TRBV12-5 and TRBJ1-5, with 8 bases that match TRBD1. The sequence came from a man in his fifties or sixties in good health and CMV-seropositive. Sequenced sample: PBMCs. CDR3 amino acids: CASTSTGVINQPQHF. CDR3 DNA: TGTGCTAGCACCTCGACAGGGGTGATTAATCAGCCCCAGCATTTT. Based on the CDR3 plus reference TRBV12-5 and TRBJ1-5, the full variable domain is DARVTQTPRHKVTEMGQEVTMRCQPILGHNTVFWYRQTMMQGLELLAYFRNRAPLDDSGMPKDRFSAEMPDATLATLKIQPSEPRDSAVYFCASTSTGVINQPQHFGDGTRLSIL.